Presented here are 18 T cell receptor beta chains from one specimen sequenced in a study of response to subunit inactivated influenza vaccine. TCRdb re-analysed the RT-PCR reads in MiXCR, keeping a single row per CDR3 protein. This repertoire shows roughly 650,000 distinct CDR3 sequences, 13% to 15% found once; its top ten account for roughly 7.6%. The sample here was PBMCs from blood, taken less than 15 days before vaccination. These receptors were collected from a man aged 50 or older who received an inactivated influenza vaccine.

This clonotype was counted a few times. DNA for the CDR3: TGTGCCAGCAGCCCAGGGACCCTTGGGAATGAGCAGTTCTTC. As protein: CASSPGTLGNEQFF. V gene TRBV4-2 combines with J gene TRBJ2-1, with D perhaps being TRBD1 or TRBD2 (5 bases each). Germline lookup yields CDR1 LGHNA and CDR2 YNFKEQ. The CDR3 length is 14 residues. Between the trimmed V and J ends, which lost 4 bases and 7 bases, there was a span of 14 bases.

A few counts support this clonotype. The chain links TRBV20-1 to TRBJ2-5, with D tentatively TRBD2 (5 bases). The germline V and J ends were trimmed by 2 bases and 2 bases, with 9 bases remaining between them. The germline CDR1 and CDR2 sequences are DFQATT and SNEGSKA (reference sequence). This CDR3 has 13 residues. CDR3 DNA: TGCAGTGCTAGATATCGGGAACAAGAGACCCAGTACTTC. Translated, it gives CSARYREQETQYF.

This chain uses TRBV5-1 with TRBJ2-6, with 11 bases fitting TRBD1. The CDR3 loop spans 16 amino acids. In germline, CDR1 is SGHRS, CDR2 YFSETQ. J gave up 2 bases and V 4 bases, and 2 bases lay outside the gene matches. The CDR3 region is CASSPGQGAGANVLTF. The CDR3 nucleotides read TGCGCCAGCAGCCCGGGACAGGGGGCTGGGGCCAACGTCCTGACTTTC. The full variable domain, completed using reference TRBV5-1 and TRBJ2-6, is KAGVTQTPRYLIKTRGQQVTLSCSPISGHRSVSWYQQTPGQGLQFLFEYFSETQRNKGNFPGRFSGRQFSNSRSEMNVSTLELGDSALYLCASSPGQGAGANVLTFGAGSRLTVL.

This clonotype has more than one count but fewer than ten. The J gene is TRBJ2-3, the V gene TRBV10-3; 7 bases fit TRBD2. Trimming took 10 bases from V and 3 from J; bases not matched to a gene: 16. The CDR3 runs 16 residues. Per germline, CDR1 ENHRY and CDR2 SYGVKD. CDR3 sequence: CATRSGAGVGTDTQYF. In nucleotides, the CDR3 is TGTGCCACACGAAGCGGGGCGGGAGTCGGAACAGATACGCAGTATTTT.

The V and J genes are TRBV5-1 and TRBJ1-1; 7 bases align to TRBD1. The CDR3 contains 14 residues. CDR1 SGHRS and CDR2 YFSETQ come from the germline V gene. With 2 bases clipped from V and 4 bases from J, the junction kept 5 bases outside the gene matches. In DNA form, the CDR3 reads TGCGCCAGCAGCTTACAGGGGTTTGGCACTGAAGCTTTCTTT. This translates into CASSLQGFGTEAFF.

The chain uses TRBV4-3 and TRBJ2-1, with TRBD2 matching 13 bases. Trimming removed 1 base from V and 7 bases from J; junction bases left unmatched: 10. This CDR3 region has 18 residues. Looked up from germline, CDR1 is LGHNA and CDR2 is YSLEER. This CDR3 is CASSQGLAGGPPRNEQFF. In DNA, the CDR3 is TGCGCCAGCAGCCAAGGACTAGCGGGGGGCCCGCCTCGGAATGAGCAGTTCTTC.

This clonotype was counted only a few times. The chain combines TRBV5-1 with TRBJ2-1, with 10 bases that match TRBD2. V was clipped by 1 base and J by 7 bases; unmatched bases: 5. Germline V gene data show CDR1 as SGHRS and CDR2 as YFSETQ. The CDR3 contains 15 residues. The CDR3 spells CASSLIAGGRNEQFF. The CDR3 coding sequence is TGCGCCAGCAGCTTGATAGCGGGAGGTAGAAATGAGCAGTTCTTC.

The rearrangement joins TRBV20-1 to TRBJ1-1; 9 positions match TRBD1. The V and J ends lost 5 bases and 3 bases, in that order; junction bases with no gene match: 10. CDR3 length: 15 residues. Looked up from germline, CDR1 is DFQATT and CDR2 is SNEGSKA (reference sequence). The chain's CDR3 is CSAFKTRTGDTEAFF. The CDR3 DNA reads TGCAGTGCTTTCAAAACCAGGACAGGGGACACTGAAGCTTTCTTT.

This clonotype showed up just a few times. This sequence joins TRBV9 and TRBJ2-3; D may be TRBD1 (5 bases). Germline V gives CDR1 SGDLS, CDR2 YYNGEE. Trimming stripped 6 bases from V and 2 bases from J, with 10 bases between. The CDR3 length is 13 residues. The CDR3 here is CASTGITTDTQYF. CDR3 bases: TGTGCCAGCACAGGGATCACCACAGATACGCAGTATTTT.

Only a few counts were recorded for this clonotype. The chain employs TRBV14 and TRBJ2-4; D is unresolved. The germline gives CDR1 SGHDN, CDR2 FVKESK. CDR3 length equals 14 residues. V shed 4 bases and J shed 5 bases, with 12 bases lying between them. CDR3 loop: CASSPTWVENIQYF. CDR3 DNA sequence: TGTGCCAGCAGCCCAACTTGGGTCGAAAACATTCAGTACTTC. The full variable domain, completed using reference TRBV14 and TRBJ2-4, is EAGVTQFPSHSVIEKGQTVTLRCDPISGHDNLYWYRRVMGKEIKFLLHFVKESKQDESGMPNNRFLAERTGGTYSTLKVQPAELEDSGVYFCASSPTWVENIQYFGAGTRLSVL.

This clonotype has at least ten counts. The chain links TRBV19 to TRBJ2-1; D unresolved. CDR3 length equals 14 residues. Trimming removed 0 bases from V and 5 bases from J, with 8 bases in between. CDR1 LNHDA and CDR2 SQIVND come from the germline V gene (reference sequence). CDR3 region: CASSIEAGNNEQFF. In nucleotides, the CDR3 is TGTGCCAGTAGTATAGAGGCTGGGAACAATGAGCAGTTCTTC.

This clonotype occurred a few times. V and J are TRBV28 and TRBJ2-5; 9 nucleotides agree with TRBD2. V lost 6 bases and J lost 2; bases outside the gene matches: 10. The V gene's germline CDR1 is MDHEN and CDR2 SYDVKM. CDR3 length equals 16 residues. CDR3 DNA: TGTGCCAGCAGCCAATTTAGCGGGGGATTACAAGAGACCCAGTACTTC. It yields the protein CASSQFSGGLQETQYF.

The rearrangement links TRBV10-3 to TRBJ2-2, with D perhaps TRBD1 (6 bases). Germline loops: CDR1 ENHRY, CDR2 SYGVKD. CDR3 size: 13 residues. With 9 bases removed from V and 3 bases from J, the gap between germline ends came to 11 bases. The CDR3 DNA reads TGTGCCATAAGGGCAGGGGACACCGGGGAGCTGTTTTTT. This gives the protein CAIRAGDTGELFF.

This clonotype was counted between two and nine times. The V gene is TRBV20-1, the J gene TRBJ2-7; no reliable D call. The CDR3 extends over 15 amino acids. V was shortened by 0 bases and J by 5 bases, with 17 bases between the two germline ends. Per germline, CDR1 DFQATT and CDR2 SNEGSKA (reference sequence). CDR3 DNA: TGCAGTGCTAGAGATCCGAGTGGCCCTGGGGACGAGCAGTACTTC. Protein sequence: CSARDPSGPGDEQYF.

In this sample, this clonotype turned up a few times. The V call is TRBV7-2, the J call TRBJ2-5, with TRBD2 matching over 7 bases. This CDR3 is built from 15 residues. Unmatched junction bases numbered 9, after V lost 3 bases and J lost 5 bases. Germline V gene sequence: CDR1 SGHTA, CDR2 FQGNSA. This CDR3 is CASSLGGTLGETQYF. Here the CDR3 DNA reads TGTGCCAGCAGCTTGGGGGGGACCCTTGGGGAGACCCAGTACTTC.

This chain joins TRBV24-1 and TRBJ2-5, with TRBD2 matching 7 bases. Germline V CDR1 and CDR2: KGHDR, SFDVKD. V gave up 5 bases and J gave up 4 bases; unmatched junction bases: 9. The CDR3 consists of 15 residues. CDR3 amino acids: CATSVASSGLETQYF. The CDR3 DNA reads TGTGCCACCAGTGTGGCGTCTAGCGGATTAGAGACCCAGTACTTC.

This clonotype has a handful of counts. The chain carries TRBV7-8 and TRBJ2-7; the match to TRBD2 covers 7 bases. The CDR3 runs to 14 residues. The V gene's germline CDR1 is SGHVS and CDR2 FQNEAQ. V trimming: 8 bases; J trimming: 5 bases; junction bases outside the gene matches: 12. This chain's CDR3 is CASGLREGSDEQYF. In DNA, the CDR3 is TGTGCCAGCGGCCTCAGGGAGGGATCGGACGAGCAGTACTTC.

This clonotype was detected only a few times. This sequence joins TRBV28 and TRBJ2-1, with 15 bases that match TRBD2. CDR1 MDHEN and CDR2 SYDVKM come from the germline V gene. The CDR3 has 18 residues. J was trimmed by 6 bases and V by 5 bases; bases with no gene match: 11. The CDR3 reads CASSHRWTSGGASNEQFF. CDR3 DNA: TGTGCCAGCAGTCACCGTTGGACTAGCGGGGGGGCCAGCAATGAGCAGTTCTTC.